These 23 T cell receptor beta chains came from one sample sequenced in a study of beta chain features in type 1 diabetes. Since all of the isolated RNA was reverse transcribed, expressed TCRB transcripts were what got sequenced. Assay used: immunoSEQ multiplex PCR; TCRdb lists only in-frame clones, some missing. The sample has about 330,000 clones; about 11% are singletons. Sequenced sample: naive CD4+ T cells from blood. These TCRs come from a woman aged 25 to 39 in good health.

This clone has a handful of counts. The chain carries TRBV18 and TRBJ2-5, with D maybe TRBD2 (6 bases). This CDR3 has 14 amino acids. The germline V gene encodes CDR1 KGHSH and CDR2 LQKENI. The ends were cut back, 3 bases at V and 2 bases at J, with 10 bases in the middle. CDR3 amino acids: CASSPGTFQETQYF. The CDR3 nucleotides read TGTGCCAGCTCACCGGGGACTTTTCAAGAGACCCAGTACTTC. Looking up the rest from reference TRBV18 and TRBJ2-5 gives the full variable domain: NAGVMQNPRHLVRRRGQEARLRCSPMKGHSHVYWYRQLPEEGLKFMVYLQKENIIDESGMPKERFSAEFPKEGPSILRIQQVVRGDSAAYFCASSPGTFQETQYFGPGTRLLVL.

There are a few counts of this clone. The CDR3 sequence: CASRDRTYYNEQFF. The CDR3 DNA follows: TGTGCCAGCCGGGACAGAACATACTACAATGAGCAGTTCTTC. The chain joins TRBV6-5 to TRBJ2-1, with 7 positions matching TRBD1. This CDR3 has 14 amino acids. Unmatched junction bases numbered 7, after V lost 8 bases and J lost 3 bases. Germline values: CDR1 MNHEY, CDR2 SVGAGI.

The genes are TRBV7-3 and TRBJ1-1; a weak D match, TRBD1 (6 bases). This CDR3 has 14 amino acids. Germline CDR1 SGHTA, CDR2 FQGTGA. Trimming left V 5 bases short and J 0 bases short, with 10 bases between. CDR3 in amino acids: CASSPDSLNTEAFF. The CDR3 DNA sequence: TGTGCCAGCAGCCCGGACAGCTTGAACACTGAAGCTTTCTTT.

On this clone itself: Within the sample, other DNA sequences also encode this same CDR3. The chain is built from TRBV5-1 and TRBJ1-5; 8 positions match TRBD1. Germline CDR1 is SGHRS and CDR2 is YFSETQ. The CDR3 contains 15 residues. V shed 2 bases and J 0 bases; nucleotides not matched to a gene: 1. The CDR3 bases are TGCGCCAGCAGCTTAACAGGGGGTAGCAATCAGCCCCAGCATTTT. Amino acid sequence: CASSLTGGSNQPQHF.

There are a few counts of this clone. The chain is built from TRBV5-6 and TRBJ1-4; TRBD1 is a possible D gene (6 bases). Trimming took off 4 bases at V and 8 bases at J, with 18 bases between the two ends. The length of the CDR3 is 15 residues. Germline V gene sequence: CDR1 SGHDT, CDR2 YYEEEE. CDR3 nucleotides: TGTGCCAGCAGCATACAGGGTGCGTTCTCGGAAAAACTGTTTTTT. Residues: CASSIQGAFSEKLFF.

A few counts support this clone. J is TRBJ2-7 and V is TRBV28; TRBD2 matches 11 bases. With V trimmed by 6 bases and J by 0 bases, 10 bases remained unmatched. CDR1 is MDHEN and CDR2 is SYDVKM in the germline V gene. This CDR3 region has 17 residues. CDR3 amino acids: CASSPDLAGGPSYEQYF. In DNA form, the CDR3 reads TGTGCCAGCAGCCCGGATTTAGCGGGAGGGCCCTCCTACGAGCAGTACTTC.

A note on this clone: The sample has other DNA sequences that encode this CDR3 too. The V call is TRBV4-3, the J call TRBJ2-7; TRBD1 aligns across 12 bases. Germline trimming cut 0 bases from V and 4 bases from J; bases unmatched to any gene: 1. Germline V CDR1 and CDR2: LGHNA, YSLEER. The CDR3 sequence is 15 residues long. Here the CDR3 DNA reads TGCGCCAGCAGCCAAGAGGGACAGGGGGCATACGAGCAGTACTTC. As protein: CASSQEGQGAYEQYF.

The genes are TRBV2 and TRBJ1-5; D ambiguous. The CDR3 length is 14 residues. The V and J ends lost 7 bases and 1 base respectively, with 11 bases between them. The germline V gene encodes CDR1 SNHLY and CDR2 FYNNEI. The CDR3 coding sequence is TGTGCCAGCAACCCCACGCGGAGCAATCAGCCCCAGCATTTT. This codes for CASNPTRSNQPQHF. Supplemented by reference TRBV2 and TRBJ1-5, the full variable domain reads EPEVTQTPSHQVTQMGQEVILRCVPISNHLYFYWYRQILGQKVEFLVSFYNNEISEKSEIFDDQFSVERPDGSNFTLKIRSTKLEDSAMYFCASNPTRSNQPQHFGDGTRLSIL.

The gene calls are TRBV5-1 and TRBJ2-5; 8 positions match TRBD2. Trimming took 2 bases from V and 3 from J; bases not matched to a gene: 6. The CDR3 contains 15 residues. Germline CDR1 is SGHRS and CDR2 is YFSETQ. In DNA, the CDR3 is TGCGCCAGCAGCTTAGGAACTAGCGGTAAAGAGACCCAGTACTTC. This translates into CASSLGTSGKETQYF.

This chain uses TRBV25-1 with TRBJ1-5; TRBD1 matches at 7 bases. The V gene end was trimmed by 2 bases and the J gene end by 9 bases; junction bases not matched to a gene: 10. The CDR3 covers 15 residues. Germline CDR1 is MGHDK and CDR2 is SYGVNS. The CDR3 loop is CASSERGQVGPPQHF. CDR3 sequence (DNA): TGTGCCAGCAGTGAACGAGGACAGGTTGGTCCGCCCCAGCATTTT.

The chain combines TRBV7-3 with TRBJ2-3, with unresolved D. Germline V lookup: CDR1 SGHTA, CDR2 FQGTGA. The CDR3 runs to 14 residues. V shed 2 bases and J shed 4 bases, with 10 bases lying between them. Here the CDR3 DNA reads TGTGCCAGCAGCTTAGCCGGGTTGGCAGATACGCAGTATTTT. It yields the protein CASSLAGLADTQYF.

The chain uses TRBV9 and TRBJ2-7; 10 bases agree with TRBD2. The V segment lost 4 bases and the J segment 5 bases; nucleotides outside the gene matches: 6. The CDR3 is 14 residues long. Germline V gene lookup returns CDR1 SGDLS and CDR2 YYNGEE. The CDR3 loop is CASSQVAGGNEQYF. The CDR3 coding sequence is TGTGCCAGCAGCCAAGTAGCGGGAGGTAACGAGCAGTACTTC. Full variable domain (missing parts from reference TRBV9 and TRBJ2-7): DSGVTQTPKHLITATGQRVTLRCSPRSGDLSVYWYQQSLDQGLQFLIQYYNGEERAKGNILERFSAQQFPDLHSELNLSSLELGDSALYFCASSQVAGGNEQYFGPGTRLTVT.

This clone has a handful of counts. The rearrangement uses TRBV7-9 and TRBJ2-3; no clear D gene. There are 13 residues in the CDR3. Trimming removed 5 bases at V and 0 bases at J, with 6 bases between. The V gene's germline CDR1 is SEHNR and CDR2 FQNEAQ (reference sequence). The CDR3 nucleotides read TGTGCCAGCAGCCTATACAGCACAGATACGCAGTATTTT. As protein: CASSLYSTDTQYF.

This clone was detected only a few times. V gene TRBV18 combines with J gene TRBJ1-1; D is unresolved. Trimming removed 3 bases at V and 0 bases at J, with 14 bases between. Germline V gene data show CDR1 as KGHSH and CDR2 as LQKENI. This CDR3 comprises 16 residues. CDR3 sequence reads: CASSPSNHGVNTEAFF. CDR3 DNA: TGTGCCAGCTCACCCTCCAATCACGGGGTGAACACTGAAGCTTTCTTT.

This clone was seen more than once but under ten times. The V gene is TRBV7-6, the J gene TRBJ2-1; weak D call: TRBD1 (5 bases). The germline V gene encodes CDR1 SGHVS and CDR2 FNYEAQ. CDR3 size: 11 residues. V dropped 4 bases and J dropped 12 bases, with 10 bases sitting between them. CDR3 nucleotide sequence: TGTGCCAGCAGCTCGGACACCCGGCAGTTCTTC. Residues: CASSSDTRQFF.

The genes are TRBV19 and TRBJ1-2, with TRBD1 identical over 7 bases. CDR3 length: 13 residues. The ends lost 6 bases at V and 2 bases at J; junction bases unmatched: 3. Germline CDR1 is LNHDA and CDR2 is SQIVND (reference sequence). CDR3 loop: CASRQGTNYGYTF. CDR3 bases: TGTGCCAGTAGACAGGGGACCAACTATGGCTACACCTTC.

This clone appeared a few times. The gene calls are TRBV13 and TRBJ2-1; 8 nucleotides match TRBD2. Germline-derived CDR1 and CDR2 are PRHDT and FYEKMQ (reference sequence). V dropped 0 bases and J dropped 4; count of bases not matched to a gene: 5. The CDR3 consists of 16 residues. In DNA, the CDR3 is TGTGCCAGCAGCTTAGGGCGGGGGGCTCAATACAATGAGCAGTTCTTC. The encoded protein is CASSLGRGAQYNEQFF.

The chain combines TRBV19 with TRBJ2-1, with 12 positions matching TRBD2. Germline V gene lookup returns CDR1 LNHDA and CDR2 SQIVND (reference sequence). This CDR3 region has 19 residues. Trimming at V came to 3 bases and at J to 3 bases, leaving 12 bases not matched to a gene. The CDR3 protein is CASSIPGGSTSGGYNEQFF. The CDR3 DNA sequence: TGTGCCAGTAGTATCCCAGGGGGTTCGACTAGCGGGGGCTACAATGAGCAGTTCTTC.

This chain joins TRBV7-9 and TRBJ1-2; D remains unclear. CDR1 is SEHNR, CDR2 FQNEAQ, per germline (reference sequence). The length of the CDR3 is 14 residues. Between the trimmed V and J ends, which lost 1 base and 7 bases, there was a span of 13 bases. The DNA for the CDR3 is TGTGCCAGCAGCTTAGGGTCGGAGGGTCCTGGCTACACCTTC. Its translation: CASSLGSEGPGYTF.

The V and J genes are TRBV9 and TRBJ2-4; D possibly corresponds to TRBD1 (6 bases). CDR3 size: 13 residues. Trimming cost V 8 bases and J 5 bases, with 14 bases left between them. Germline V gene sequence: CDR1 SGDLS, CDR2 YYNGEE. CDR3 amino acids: CARGADRENIQYF. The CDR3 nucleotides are TGTGCCAGGGGGGCGGACCGAGAAAACATTCAGTACTTC.

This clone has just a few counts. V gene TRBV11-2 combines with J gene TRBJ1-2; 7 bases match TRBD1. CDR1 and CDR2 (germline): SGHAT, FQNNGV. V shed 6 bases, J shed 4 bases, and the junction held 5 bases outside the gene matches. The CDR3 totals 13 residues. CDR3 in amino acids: CASRPEGAYGYTF. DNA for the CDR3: TGTGCCAGCAGGCCTGAGGGGGCCTATGGCTACACCTTC.

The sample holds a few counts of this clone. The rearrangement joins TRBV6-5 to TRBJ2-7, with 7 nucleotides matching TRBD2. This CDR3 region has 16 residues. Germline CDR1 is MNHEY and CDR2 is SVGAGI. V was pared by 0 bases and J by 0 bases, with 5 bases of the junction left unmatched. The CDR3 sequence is CASSYSWASGSYEQYF. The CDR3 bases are TGTGCCAGCAGTTACTCGTGGGCTAGCGGCTCCTACGAGCAGTACTTC.

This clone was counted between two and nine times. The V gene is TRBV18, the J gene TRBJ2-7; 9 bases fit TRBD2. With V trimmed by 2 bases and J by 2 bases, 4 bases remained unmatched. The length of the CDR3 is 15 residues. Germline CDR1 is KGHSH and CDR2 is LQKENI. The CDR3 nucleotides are TGTGCCAGCTCACCAAGGGCGGGAGGGCCCTACGAGCAGTACTTC. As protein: CASSPRAGGPYEQYF.